Here is one TCR beta chain with its context. Antigen unknown. This entry belongs to a study of identical twins. CDR3 size: 15 residues. Germline CDR1 and CDR2: SGHRS and YFSETQ. V lost 2 bases, J lost 0 bases, and 10 bases lay in between. Template switching introduced a universal primer site, and the cDNA bore unique molecular identifiers. TCRdb re-called the 5' RACE reads with MiXCR, one entry per CDR3 protein. The data contain 300,000 to 400,000 distinct CDR3 sequences, around 9% of them seen just once; the ten biggest clones take up about 9.1%. The study's findings and limits: Out-of-frame alpha sequences common to twins were enriched for low generation probability. In beta out-of-frame sequences, the excess sharing between twins was weaker. Compared with models, monozygotic twins showed more out-of-frame TCR alpha sharing.

The sequencing input was naive T cells sorted from blood. The chain recombines TRBV5-1 with TRBJ2-3; no clear D gene. The TCR was taken from a woman between 45 and 65 years old in good health. The CDR3 region has the DNA TGCGCCAGCAGCTTATATCCTTCGAGCACAGATACGCAGTATTTT. This translates into CASSLYPSSTDTQYF.